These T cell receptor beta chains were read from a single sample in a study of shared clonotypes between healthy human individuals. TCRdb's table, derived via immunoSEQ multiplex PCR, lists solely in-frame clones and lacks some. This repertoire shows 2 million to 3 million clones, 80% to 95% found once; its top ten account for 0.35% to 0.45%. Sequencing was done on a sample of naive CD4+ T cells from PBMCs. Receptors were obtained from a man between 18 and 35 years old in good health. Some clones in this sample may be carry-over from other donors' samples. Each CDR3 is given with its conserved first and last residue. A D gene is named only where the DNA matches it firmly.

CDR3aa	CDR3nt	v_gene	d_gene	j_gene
CASSLGSGSSTDTQYF	TGCGCCAGCAGCTTGGGTAGCGGGAGCAGCACAGATACGCAGTATTTT	TRBV5-1	TRBD2	TRBJ2-3
CASSQDRAGGQFF	TGCGCCAGCAGCCAAGATAGGGCCGGCGGGCAGTTCTTC	TRBV4-1	.	TRBJ2-1
CASSFGGEVTEAFF	TGTGCCAGTAGCTTTGGAGGCGAGGTAACTGAAGCTTTCTTT	TRBV19	.	TRBJ1-1
CASSRPGTVNNEQFF	TGTGCCAGCAGCCGTCCAGGGACAGTCAACAATGAGCAGTTCTTC	TRBV28	TRBD1	TRBJ2-1
CASSLSGASGAQYF	TGCGCCAGCAGCCTTAGCGGGGCCTCGGGGGCCCAGTACTTC	TRBV5-1	TRBD2	TRBJ2-5
CASSWTGVGTDTQYF	TGTGCCAGCAGTTGGACAGGGGTAGGGACAGATACGCAGTATTTT	TRBV28	TRBD1	TRBJ2-3
CAIRDRGGSSYEQYF	TGTGCCATCAGGGACAGGGGGGGAAGCTCCTACGAGCAGTACTTC	TRBV10-3	TRBD1	TRBJ2-7
CASSSPPGAASSYEQYF	TGTGCCAGCAGCTCGCCCCCGGGGGCGGCCAGCTCCTACGAGCAGTACTTC	TRBV27	.	TRBJ2-7
CASSPGGSENIQYF	TGTGCCAGCAGCCCTGGGGGGTCCGAAAATATTCAGTACTTC	TRBV7-9	.	TRBJ2-4
CASSQGTSGLYEQYF	TGCGCCAGCAGCCAAGGGACTAGCGGACTCTACGAGCAGTACTTC	TRBV4-1	TRBD2	TRBJ2-7